This record concerns one T cell receptor (beta chain) sequence. Its antigen is still unknown. This sample is drawn from a study of response to subunit inactivated influenza vaccine. TCRdb itself ran the RT-PCR reads through MiXCR, one entry per CDR3 protein. In the table there are some 540,000 distinct CDR3 sequences, approximately 22% of which are singletons. Overall study findings and caveats: Authors suggested that a seasonal influenza vaccination recruits few new T cells each time.

The V end was cut by 0 bases, the J end by 5 bases, with 12 bases between. The CDR3 length is 15 residues. The V gene's germline CDR1 is SGHAT and CDR2 FQNNGV. Separately, the same data were catalogued under a study of T cells expressing NK-cell markers. That source adds: TCR beta cDNA was made by 5'RACE template switching with UMIs. Also leading the CD3+CD56-NKG2C+ fraction in a few donors were these clonotypes.

The source material was CD4+ T cells sorted from PBMCs, sampled about 13 days after vaccination. V gene TRBV11-2 combines with J gene TRBJ2-3, with D hard to call. The origin of this receptor is a man aged 50-59 years who received an inactivated influenza vaccine. The CDR3 DNA is TGTGCCAGCAGCTTAGAAGGGCTAGACTTAGATACGCAGTATTTT. Its translation: CASSLEGLDLDTQYF.